This TCR beta chain was documented in a study of blood T cells in healthy people across ages. The second PCR ran roughly 7 to 11 cycles with a sample-barcoded 5' primer and J-beta primers. TCRdb passed the 5' RACE reads through MiXCR, listing each CDR3 protein once. The sample holds some 790,000 distinct CDR3 sequences, 25% to 30% seen once. This clonotype has a handful of counts. Its antigen is not known. Study findings and constraints: Comparison with aged donors showed that long-lived donors had more naive CD4+ cells and higher diversity. A roughly linear fall in TCR beta diversity per million T cells was seen with increasing age.

V shed 8 bases and J shed 2 bases, with 16 bases lying between them. CDR3 length equals 15 residues. Germline values: CDR1 KGHDR, CDR2 SFDVKD. V gene TRBV24-1 combines with J gene TRBJ2-3; possible D gene TRBD1, 6 bases. This clonotype was obtained from a woman aged 80 or older in good health. Input material: blood. The CDR3 reads CATIQDSPFTDTQYF. In nucleotides, the CDR3 is TGTGCCACCATCCAGGACAGTCCTTTCACAGATACGCAGTATTTT.